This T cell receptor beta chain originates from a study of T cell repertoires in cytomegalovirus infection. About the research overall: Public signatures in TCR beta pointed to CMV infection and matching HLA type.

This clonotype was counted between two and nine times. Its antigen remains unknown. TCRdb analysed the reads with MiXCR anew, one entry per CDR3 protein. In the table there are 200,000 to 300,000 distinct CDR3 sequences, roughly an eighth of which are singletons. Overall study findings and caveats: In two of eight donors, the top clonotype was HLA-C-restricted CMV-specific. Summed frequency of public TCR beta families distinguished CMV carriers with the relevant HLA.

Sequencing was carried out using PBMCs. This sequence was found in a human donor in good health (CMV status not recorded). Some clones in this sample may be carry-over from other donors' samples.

The CDR3, as DNA: TGCAGTGCTAGACCTACCCGGACAGGGCCGTTCCTACTTAACTATGGCTACACCTTC. Translating it yields CSARPTRTGPFLLNYGYTF. The V and J genes are TRBV20-1 and TRBJ1-2; TRBD1 aligns across 8 bases. This CDR3 is built from 19 residues. The V and J ends lost 2 bases and 1 base, in that order; junction bases with no gene match: 18. Germline V gene lookup returns CDR1 DFQATT and CDR2 SNEGSKA (reference sequence).